These 21 T cell receptor beta chains share one sample of origin, sequenced in a study of CD8+CD57+ T cells in acquired aplastic anemia. It was genomic DNA that served as the template for profiling TCR beta VDJ and CDR3. MiXCR, applied by TCRdb to the reads, yields one record per CDR3 protein. Here the sample spans 150,000 to 200,000 distinct CDR3 sequences, roughly 64% being singletons. Material for sequencing was sorted CD4+, CD8+, or CD8+CD57+ T cells (not recorded which) from PBMCs. The receptors were gathered from a human donor with severe aplastic anemia or a healthy control (not recorded which).

The genes are TRBV9 and TRBJ2-1, with 7 positions matching TRBD2. V shed 6 bases and J 10 bases; nucleotides not matched to a gene: 13. This CDR3 is built from 14 residues. Germline CDR1 and CDR2: SGDLS and YYNGEE. The CDR3 nucleotides are TGTGCCAGCACCCCGGTCTCCCCCGGGAGGGAGCAGTTCTTC. Amino acids: CASTPVSPGREQFF.

This clonotype was counted a few times. The V and J genes are TRBV10-3 and TRBJ2-2, with D perhaps TRBD1 or TRBD2 (5 bases each). Germline CDR1 ENHRY, CDR2 SYGVKD. With 2 bases removed from V and 5 bases from J, the gap between germline ends came to 15 bases. The CDR3 runs 16 residues. Here the CDR3 DNA reads TGTGCCATCAGTGAGGTTACCGGGACCCAAACCGGGGAGCTGTTTTTT. The encoded protein is CAISEVTGTQTGELFF.

J is TRBJ2-3 and V is TRBV7-3; D unresolved. The germline gives CDR1 SGHTA, CDR2 FQGTGA. CDR3 length: 14 amino acids. Trimming removed 2 bases from V and 3 bases from J, with 9 bases in between. CDR3 DNA sequence: TGTGCCAGCAGCTTATGGCCGGAAACAGATACGCAGTATTTT. It yields the protein CASSLWPETDTQYF.

This rearrangement joins TRBV7-9 to TRBJ1-1; weak D call: TRBD1 (5 bases). The CDR3 is 14 amino acids. Germline-derived CDR1 and CDR2 are SEHNR and FQNEAQ (reference sequence). Trimming shortened V by 5 bases and J by 4 bases, and 14 bases separated the two germline ends. The CDR3 here is CASSTSRERTEAFF. DNA of the CDR3: TGTGCCAGCAGCACGAGCAGGGAGCGCACTGAAGCTTTCTTT.

The rearrangement links TRBV29-1 to TRBJ1-2, with a possible D match to TRBD1 (5 bases). Germline V gene data show CDR1 as SQVTM and CDR2 as ANQGSEA. The CDR3 runs 13 residues. V lost 5 bases and J lost 0, with 10 bases in between. As DNA, the CDR3 is TGCAGCGTTCCCCGGGACGCTAACTATGGCTACACCTTC. Amino acid sequence: CSVPRDANYGYTF.

The chain joins TRBV20-1 to TRBJ2-5; 8 bases are a match to TRBD2. This CDR3 has 15 residues. J lost 5 bases, V lost 3 bases, and 11 bases had no gene match. Germline CDR1 DFQATT, CDR2 SNEGSKA (reference sequence). DNA of the CDR3: TGCAGTGCTAGGAATCCAGCGGGAGTTGGGGAGACCCAGTACTTC. The encoded protein is CSARNPAGVGETQYF.

Comments on this clonotype: A read error may account for a junction end that differs from germline. This chain joins TRBV20-1 and TRBJ2-7; tentative D call: TRBD2 (6 bases). Germline CDR1 and CDR2: DFQATT and SNEGSKA (reference sequence). This CDR3 spans 14 amino acids. Written as DNA, the CDR3 is TGCAGTGCTTGGGGGGATGGAATGTCCTACGGGCAGTACTTC. As protein: CSAWGDGMSYGQYF.

The V gene is TRBV19, the J gene TRBJ1-5; TRBD1 aligns across 9 bases. J was trimmed by 3 bases and V by 2 bases; bases with no gene match: 2. The CDR3 has 15 amino acids. Germline CDR1 reads LNHDA; CDR2 reads SQIVND (reference sequence). CDR3 nucleotide sequence: TGTGCCAGTAGTATATTACAGGGGGCCAATCAGCCCCAGCATTTT. Translated: CASSILQGANQPQHF.

This clonotype was seen just once. The rearrangement uses TRBV20-1 and TRBJ2-1; D may be TRBD1 (6 bases). The germline V and J ends were trimmed by 6 bases and 4 bases, with 22 bases remaining between them. The CDR3 is 16 residues long. Germline lookup yields CDR1 DFQATT and CDR2 SNEGSKA (reference sequence). The CDR3 bases are TGCAGTGCGGAAGCCGGGACAATCAGACTTTACAATGAGCAGTTCTTC. Translated: CSAEAGTIRLYNEQFF.

The chain has TRBV7-8 and TRBJ1-2; perhaps TRBD1 as D (6 bases). The CDR3 sequence is 14 residues long. The germline V gene encodes CDR1 SGHVS and CDR2 FQNEAQ. Trimming cost V 3 bases and J 5 bases, with 13 bases left between them. CDR3 nucleotides: TGTGCCAGCAGCTTTGGACAGTCCCTTTATGGCTACACCTTC. This translates into CASSFGQSLYGYTF.

V is TRBV20-1 and J is TRBJ2-7, with D tentatively TRBD1 or TRBD2 (5 bases each). This CDR3 comprises 13 residues. V lost 7 bases and J lost 5, with 18 bases in between. Germline V gene sequence: CDR1 DFQATT, CDR2 SNEGSKA (reference sequence). The CDR3 nucleotides read TGCAGTGTCCCGTCCGGGACGAGGAACGAGCAGTACTTC. Amino acid sequence: CSVPSGTRNEQYF.

This clonotype was detected a few times. CDR3 region: CASSIVGNSPLHF. CDR3 coding DNA: TGTGCCAGTAGTATCGTCGGGAATTCACCCCTCCACTTT. J is TRBJ1-6 and V is TRBV19; D unresolved. The CDR3 has 13 residues. V lost 3 bases and J lost 7, with 7 bases in between. Germline CDR1 and CDR2: LNHDA and SQIVND (reference sequence).

The V call is TRBV10-3, the J call TRBJ1-1, with a possible D match to TRBD1 (5 bases). The CDR3 loop spans 14 amino acids. Germline V CDR1 and CDR2: ENHRY, SYGVKD. V was shortened by 4 bases and J by 0 bases, with 9 bases between the two germline ends. The CDR3 DNA follows: TGTGCCATCAGTGGCGAGGGGATGAACACTGAAGCTTTCTTT. Translated, it gives CAISGEGMNTEAFF.

This clonotype was picked up one time. The chain links TRBV20-1 to TRBJ2-7; TRBD1 matches at 9 bases. The germline V gene encodes CDR1 DFQATT and CDR2 SNEGSKA (reference sequence). The CDR3 runs to 12 residues. CDR3 sequence (DNA): TGCAGCACACAGGGGGCAAGATACGAGCAGTACTTC. This gives the protein CSTQGARYEQYF.

The chain couples TRBV19 to TRBJ2-3; no firm D call. Germline values: CDR1 LNHDA, CDR2 SQIVND (reference sequence). The CDR3 runs to 17 residues. In nucleotides, the CDR3 is TGTGCTCGTAGTATCTTCTTTTGGACCCAGAGCACAGATACGCAGTATTTT. It specifies CARSIFFWTQSTDTQYF.

V and J are TRBV9 and TRBJ1-5; D possibly corresponds to TRBD1 (6 bases). The CDR3 runs to 15 residues. Trimming took off 0 bases at V and 0 bases at J, with 7 bases between the two ends. Germline V gene data show CDR1 as SGDLS and CDR2 as YYNGEE. The CDR3 region has the DNA TGTGCCAGCAGCGTAGCGGACAGTAGCAATCAGCCCCAGCATTTT. Protein: CASSVADSSNQPQHF.

The rearrangement joins TRBV19 to TRBJ1-2, with a possible D match to TRBD1 (5 bases). The V end lost 5 bases, the J end lost 6 bases, and 10 bases lay between the germline ends. This CDR3 contains 12 residues. Germline V CDR1 and CDR2: LNHDA, SQIVND (reference sequence). CDR3 region: CASSARGDGYTF. The CDR3 nucleotides read TGTGCCAGTAGTGCACGGGGGGATGGCTACACCTTC.

V and J are TRBV20-1 and TRBJ2-3; D may be TRBD1 or TRBD2 (6 bases each). In germline, CDR1 is DFQATT, CDR2 SNEGSKA (reference sequence). The CDR3 has 14 residues. With 0 bases removed from V and 5 bases from J, the gap between germline ends came to 12 bases. The CDR3 loop is CSARDLEGGDTQYF. For the CDR3, the DNA is TGCAGTGCTAGAGATCTCGAGGGGGGAGATACGCAGTATTTT.

The rearrangement uses TRBV20-1 and TRBJ2-3; D might be TRBD1 or TRBD2, each matching 7 bases. Trimming left V 2 bases short and J 5 bases short, with 20 bases between. Germline CDR1 and CDR2: DFQATT and SNEGSKA (reference sequence). The CDR3 is 16 residues long. The DNA of the CDR3 is TGCAGTGCTAGATTACGCCGGACTAGACAGGGAGATACGCAGTATTTT. This sequence encodes CSARLRRTRQGDTQYF.

The genes are TRBV9 and TRBJ2-3; 9 bases agree with TRBD2. Germline CDR1 and CDR2: SGDLS and YYNGEE. Trimming at V came to 0 bases and at J to 3 bases, leaving 2 bases not matched to a gene. The CDR3 runs to 15 residues. DNA of the CDR3: TGTGCCAGCAGCGTAGTAGCGGGAGTTACAGATACGCAGTATTTT. Its translation is CASSVVAGVTDTQYF.

The chain links TRBV7-2 to TRBJ1-2, with D perhaps TRBD1 (5 bases). CDR1 is SGHTA, CDR2 FQGNSA, per germline. V was clipped by 5 bases and J by 7 bases, with 14 bases between them. This CDR3 is built from 13 residues. CDR3 loop: CASSPTYGGGYTF. In nucleotides, the CDR3 is TGTGCCAGCAGCCCAACCTATGGGGGTGGCTACACCTTC.